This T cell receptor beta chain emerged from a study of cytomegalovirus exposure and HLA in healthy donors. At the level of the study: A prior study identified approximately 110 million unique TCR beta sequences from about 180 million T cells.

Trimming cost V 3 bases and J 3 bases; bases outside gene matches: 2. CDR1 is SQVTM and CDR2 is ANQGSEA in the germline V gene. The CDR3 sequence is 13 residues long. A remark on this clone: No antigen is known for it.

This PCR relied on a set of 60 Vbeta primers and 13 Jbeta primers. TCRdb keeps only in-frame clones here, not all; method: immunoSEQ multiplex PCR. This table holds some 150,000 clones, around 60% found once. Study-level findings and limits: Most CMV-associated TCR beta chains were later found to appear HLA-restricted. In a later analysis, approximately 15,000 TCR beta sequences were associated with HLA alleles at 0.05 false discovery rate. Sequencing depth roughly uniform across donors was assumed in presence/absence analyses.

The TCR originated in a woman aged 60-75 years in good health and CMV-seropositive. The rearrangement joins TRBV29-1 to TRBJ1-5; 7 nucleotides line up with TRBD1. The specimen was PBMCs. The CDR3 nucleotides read TGCAGCGTTGAGGGGACAGACAATCAGCCCCAGCATTTT. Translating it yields CSVEGTDNQPQHF. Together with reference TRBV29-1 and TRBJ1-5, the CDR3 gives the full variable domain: SAVISQKPSRDICQRGTSLTIQCQVDSQVTMMFWYRQQPGQSLTLIATANQGSEATYESGFVIDKFPISRPNLTFSTLTVSNMSPEDSSIYLCSVEGTDNQPQHFGDGTRLSIL.